The 32 T cell receptor beta chains presented below share a single source sample, sequenced in a study of beta chain features in type 1 diabetes. Expressed TCRB transcripts were sequenced, since all the RNA that had been isolated was reverse transcribed. Only in-frame clones appear in the TCRdb table, and some are missing; sequencing was by immunoSEQ multiplex PCR. The data contain 250,000 to 350,000 clones, approximately 16% of them singletons. Study results and caveats: Among patients with Type 1 diabetes, TCRB CDR3s were moderately but significantly shorter in every one of the four CD4+ subsets.

Their specific antigens are unknown. Sequencing used naive CD4+ T cells from blood. The receptors here all came from a man younger than 35 with type 1 diabetes.

A remark on this clone: The identical CDR3 is also encoded by other nucleotide sequences in the sample. The CDR3 coding sequence is TGCGCCAGCAGCTTACAGGGTTCGGAGACCCAGTACTTC. Protein sequence: CASSLQGSETQYF. The rearrangement joins TRBV5-1 to TRBJ2-5; D is perhaps TRBD1 (6 bases). Trimming shortened V by 2 bases and J by 5 bases, and 10 bases separated the two germline ends. There are 13 residues in the CDR3. CDR1 SGHRS and CDR2 YFSETQ come from the germline V gene.

J is TRBJ1-2 and V is TRBV29-1; the D gene is possibly TRBD1 (5 bases). Per germline, CDR1 SQVTM and CDR2 ANQGSEA. The CDR3 has 16 amino acids. The V end was cut by 7 bases, the J end by 4 bases, with 25 bases between. The CDR3 nucleotides are TGCAGCGCCGGAGATACGGGTGGGGGGAAGGGCTATGGCTACACCTTC. Amino acids: CSAGDTGGGKGYGYTF.

The chain is built from TRBV14 and TRBJ2-4, with TRBD1 matching over 7 bases. CDR1 and CDR2 from the germline V gene are SGHDN and FVKESK. The length of the CDR3 is 14 residues. Trimming cost V 4 bases and J 8 bases; bases outside gene matches: 8. The CDR3 loop is CASSPTTGFDIQYF. CDR3 in DNA: TGTGCCAGCAGCCCAACGACAGGGTTTGACATTCAGTACTTC.

This chain links TRBV4-1 with TRBJ2-7, with 9 bases identical to TRBD1. This CDR3 contains 17 residues. The V gene end was trimmed by 0 bases and the J gene end by 2 bases; junction bases not matched to a gene: 8. Looked up from germline, CDR1 is MGHRA and CDR2 is YSYEKL. The chain's CDR3 is CASSQDKGTGRPYEQYF. The CDR3 nucleotides are TGCGCCAGCAGCCAAGATAAAGGGACAGGGCGACCCTACGAGCAGTACTTC.

This clone was found a few times. The chain uses TRBV11-2 and TRBJ2-7, with D maybe TRBD1 (5 bases). CDR1 and CDR2 (germline): SGHAT, FQNNGV. The CDR3 runs to 15 residues. The germline V and J ends were trimmed by 3 bases and 0 bases, with 12 bases remaining between them. Here the CDR3 DNA reads TGTGCCAGCAGCTTGAGGCGTGACAGCTCCTACGAGCAGTACTTC. Residues: CASSLRRDSSYEQYF. Using reference TRBV11-2 and TRBJ2-7 for the parts outside the CDR3, the full variable domain is EAGVAQSPRYKIIEKRQSVAFWCNPISGHATLYWYQQILGQGPKLLIQFQNNGVVDDSQLPKDRFSAERLKGVDSTLKIQPAKLEDSAVYLCASSLRRDSSYEQYFGPGTRLTVT.

In this sample, this clone turned up a few times. This sequence joins TRBV30 and TRBJ1-1, with D possibly being TRBD1 (5 bases). V lost 0 bases, J lost 1 base, and 18 bases lay in between. The CDR3 totals 17 residues. The germline V gene has CDR1 GTSNPN and CDR2 SVGIG (reference sequence). CDR3 sequence: CAWSVFATAIKNTEAFF. The CDR3 nucleotides are TGTGCCTGGAGTGTATTCGCGACAGCCATTAAGAACACTGAAGCTTTCTTT.

This chain connects TRBV7-9 to TRBJ1-5; D remains unclear. The CDR3 totals 13 residues. Germline values: CDR1 SEHNR, CDR2 FQNEAQ (reference sequence). V was trimmed by 1 base and J by 3 bases, leaving 4 bases between them. CDR3 sequence (DNA): TGTGCCAGCAGCTTAGGTAACAATCAGCCCCAGCATTTT. Its translation: CASSLGNNQPQHF.

J is TRBJ1-2 and V is TRBV5-1; D might be TRBD1 (6 bases). This CDR3 contains 17 residues. V gave up 0 bases and J gave up 2 bases, with 17 bases separating them. Per germline, CDR1 SGHRS and CDR2 YFSETQ. CDR3 protein: CASSLDVRQATNYGYTF. The CDR3 nucleotides read TGCGCCAGCAGCTTGGACGTAAGACAGGCTACGAACTATGGCTACACCTTC.

V is TRBV5-1 and J is TRBJ1-6, with a tentative D call TRBD1 (6 bases). The CDR3 runs to 13 residues. Trimming left V 7 bases short and J 7 bases short, with 12 bases between. Germline V gives CDR1 SGHRS, CDR2 YFSETQ. The CDR3 DNA follows: TGCGCCAGCCATGGGGGCTGGAATTCACCCCTCCACTTT. It translates to CASHGGWNSPLHF.

The V gene is TRBV5-1, the J gene TRBJ2-7, with 7 bases identical to TRBD1. Germline CDR1 is SGHRS and CDR2 is YFSETQ. There are 15 residues in the CDR3. With V trimmed by 5 bases and J by 3 bases, 11 bases remained unmatched. The CDR3 coding sequence is TGCGCCAGCAGTGGGACGACAGGGCTGAGCTACGAGCAGTACTTC. Translation gives CASSGTTGLSYEQYF.

The sample holds a few counts of this clone. V usage is TRBV2 and J usage is TRBJ1-2; no definite D call. Trimming left V 4 bases short and J 2 bases short, with 14 bases between. The CDR3 runs to 15 residues. Germline CDR1 is SNHLY and CDR2 is FYNNEI. The CDR3 spells CASSAGERRNYGYTF. CDR3 sequence (DNA): TGTGCCAGCAGTGCGGGAGAACGCAGGAACTATGGCTACACCTTC.

The J gene is TRBJ2-5, the V gene TRBV10-3, with 12 bases that match TRBD2. The CDR3 spans 14 residues. The V and J ends lost 6 bases and 4 bases, in that order; junction bases with no gene match: 3. In germline, CDR1 is ENHRY, CDR2 SYGVKD. The CDR3 region is CAISKGLAGETQYF. DNA for the CDR3: TGTGCCATCAGCAAGGGACTAGCGGGAGAGACCCAGTACTTC.

The chain has TRBV7-2 and TRBJ2-7; 7 nucleotides match TRBD1. Trimming removed 6 bases from V and 0 bases from J; junction bases left unmatched: 5. There are 14 residues in the CDR3. Germline CDR1 and CDR2: SGHTA and FQGNSA. The CDR3 DNA is TGTGCCAGCAGGAGGGACAGATTCTCCTACGAGCAGTACTTC. Amino acid sequence: CASRRDRFSYEQYF.

V and J are TRBV7-8 and TRBJ2-5; D not certain. The germline CDR1 and CDR2 sequences are SGHVS and FQNEAQ. The CDR3 runs to 13 residues. Deletions cut 4 bases from V and 0 bases from J, with 6 bases between. The chain's CDR3 is CASSSGNQETQYF. CDR3 coding DNA: TGTGCCAGCAGCTCAGGAAACCAAGAGACCCAGTACTTC.

Only a few counts were recorded for this clone. This sequence joins TRBV7-9 and TRBJ2-2; D perhaps matches TRBD2 (5 bases). CDR3 size: 14 residues. Germline CDR1 reads SEHNR; CDR2 reads FQNEAQ (reference sequence). The V end was cut by 8 bases, the J end by 5 bases, with 15 bases between. The CDR3 loop reads CASRRSGGTGELFF. CDR3 DNA: TGTGCCAGCCGGAGGTCAGGCGGAACCGGGGAGCTGTTTTTT.

The chain employs TRBV30 and TRBJ2-7; 11 bases match TRBD1. Losses at the gene ends were 4 bases for V and 1 base for J; bases not matched to a gene: 6. The germline V gene encodes CDR1 GTSNPN and CDR2 SVGIG (reference sequence). This CDR3 has 15 residues. CDR3 in DNA: TGTGCCTGGACCACCGGACAGGGGGCATCCTACGAGCAGTACTTC. It translates to CAWTTGQGASYEQYF.

This clone was counted only a few times. V is TRBV2 and J is TRBJ1-6, with TRBD1 as a possible D gene (5 bases). The germline V gene has CDR1 SNHLY and CDR2 FYNNEI. This CDR3 is built from 15 residues. Trimming removed 5 bases at V and 8 bases at J, with 16 bases between. In nucleotides, the CDR3 is TGTGCCAGCAGTTCAACCAGGGTCAGGGATTCACCCCTCCACTTT. It yields the protein CASSSTRVRDSPLHF.

V gene TRBV6-4 combines with J gene TRBJ1-2; D might be TRBD1 (5 bases). Germline CDR1 MRHNA, CDR2 SNTAGT. Trimming cost V 2 bases and J 4 bases, with 5 bases left between them. The CDR3 consists of 12 residues. The CDR3 coding sequence is TGTGCCAGCAGTGACGACAGCTATGGCTACACCTTC. This translates into CASSDDSYGYTF.

The chain is built from TRBV7-2 and TRBJ2-7, with 14 bases fitting TRBD2. Unmatched junction bases numbered 2, after V lost 2 bases and J lost 8 bases. Germline V gives CDR1 SGHTA, CDR2 FQGNSA. The CDR3 consists of 14 residues. CDR3: CASSLRLAGGKQYF. CDR3 nucleotide sequence: TGTGCCAGCAGCTTAAGACTAGCGGGGGGGAAGCAGTACTTC. Supplemented by reference TRBV7-2 and TRBJ2-7, the full variable domain reads GAGVSQSPSNKVTEKGKDVELRCDPISGHTALYWYRQSLGQGLEFLIYFQGNSAPDKSGLPSDRFSAERTGGSVSTLTIQRTQQEDSAVYLCASSLRLAGGKQYFGPGTRLTVT.

This sequence joins TRBV11-2 and TRBJ2-7; 12 bases align to TRBD2. With V trimmed by 1 base and J by 6 bases, 10 bases remained unmatched. Per germline, CDR1 SGHAT and CDR2 FQNNGV. This CDR3 is built from 17 residues. The CDR3 region is CASSLGPTSGSIGEQYF. The CDR3 coding sequence is TGTGCCAGCAGCTTAGGACCGACTAGCGGGAGCATAGGCGAGCAGTACTTC.

The chain couples TRBV5-4 to TRBJ2-2, with 7 bases aligning to TRBD1. The V and J ends lost 4 bases and 5 bases, in that order; junction bases with no gene match: 2. This CDR3 contains 13 residues. Germline-derived CDR1 and CDR2 are SGHNT and YYREEE (reference sequence). The CDR3 loop is CASSIRGTGELFF. CDR3 in DNA: TGTGCCAGCAGCATCAGGGGGACCGGGGAGCTGTTTTTT.

Only a few counts were recorded for this clone. The chain combines TRBV30 with TRBJ1-2; D possibly corresponds to TRBD1 (5 bases). Germline V gene data show CDR1 as GTSNPN and CDR2 as SVGIG (reference sequence). This CDR3 comprises 13 residues. V gave up 3 bases and J gave up 8 bases, with 16 bases separating them. CDR3 in amino acids: CAWSRELRRGYTF. Here the CDR3 DNA reads TGTGCCTGGAGCAGGGAACTCCGTCGAGGCTACACCTTC.

V is TRBV7-8 and J is TRBJ2-3; the match to TRBD2 covers 9 bases. The CDR3 contains 18 residues. Germline values: CDR1 SGHVS, CDR2 FQNEAQ. After removal of 7 bases from V and 0 bases from J, the junction contained 14 bases not matched to a gene. This CDR3 is CASTSLARGGYSTDTQYF. CDR3 in DNA: TGTGCCAGCACCTCCCTCGCGCGGGGGGGTTATAGCACAGATACGCAGTATTTT.

The chain is built from TRBV6-6 and TRBJ2-5, with 11 bases lining up with TRBD2. Germline CDR1 and CDR2: MNHNY and SVGAGI (reference sequence). There are 12 residues in the CDR3. V dropped 10 bases and J dropped 4; count of bases not matched to a gene: 2. CDR3 sequence (DNA): TGTGCCATTAGCGGGGGGGGAGAGACCCAGTACTTC. Encoded protein: CAISGGGETQYF.

This clone was counted between two and nine times. CDR3 sequence reads: CASSYSGARAHTEAFF. CDR3 bases: TGTGCCAGCAGTTACTCGGGGGCGCGGGCCCACACTGAAGCTTTCTTT. The rearrangement uses TRBV6-5 and TRBJ1-1; D may be TRBD1 (6 bases). The CDR3 has 16 residues. Trimming took off 0 bases at V and 3 bases at J, with 14 bases between the two ends. Germline lookup yields CDR1 MNHEY and CDR2 SVGAGI.

The chain joins TRBV30 to TRBJ1-2; D is uncertain. The CDR3 runs 13 residues. Germline V gene sequence: CDR1 GTSNPN, CDR2 SVGIG (reference sequence). V lost 4 bases and J lost 4, with 13 bases in between. CDR3 nucleotides: TGTGCCTGGAATTTTGTCCCTACCTATGGCTACACCTTC. It is translated as CAWNFVPTYGYTF.

The chain recombines TRBV2 with TRBJ2-3, with TRBD2 matching over 11 bases. V lost 4 bases and J lost 1; bases outside the gene matches: 4. CDR3 length equals 16 residues. Germline V gene sequence: CDR1 SNHLY, CDR2 FYNNEI. CDR3 protein: CASSVTLAGGTDTQYF. The CDR3 DNA is TGTGCCAGCAGTGTGACACTAGCGGGGGGCACAGATACGCAGTATTTT.

The rearrangement uses TRBV4-1 and TRBJ2-1, with a weak D call TRBD2 (6 bases). The CDR3 covers 13 residues. Germline values: CDR1 MGHRA, CDR2 YSYEKL. V dropped 0 bases and J dropped 8 bases, with 8 bases sitting between them. Here the CDR3 DNA reads TGCGCCAGCAGCCAAGACTGGGGGGATGAGCAGTTCTTC. Amino acid sequence: CASSQDWGDEQFF.

V usage is TRBV18 and J usage is TRBJ2-3; possibly TRBD1 for D (5 bases). V gave up 1 base and J gave up 4 bases, with 12 bases separating them. The CDR3 spans 15 residues. Germline CDR1 and CDR2: KGHSH and LQKENI. The CDR3 bases are TGTGCCAGCTCACCACTTAGCAGGGTCGCAGATACGCAGTATTTT. This encodes CASSPLSRVADTQYF.

The chain is built from TRBV2 and TRBJ1-1, with 8 bases identical to TRBD1. From germline, CDR1 is SNHLY and CDR2 FYNNEI. Trimming at V came to 2 bases and at J to 7 bases, leaving 3 bases not matched to a gene. The CDR3 is 13 residues long. The CDR3: CASSEPGGGEAFF. CDR3 nucleotides: TGTGCCAGCAGTGAACCAGGGGGCGGTGAAGCTTTCTTT.

This clone has a handful of counts. The chain links TRBV5-1 to TRBJ1-1, with 8 bases identical to TRBD1. The CDR3 spans 15 residues. With 4 bases clipped from V and 6 bases from J, the junction kept 11 bases outside the gene matches. Germline CDR1 and CDR2: SGHRS and YFSETQ. The CDR3 here is CASSPGMGQDSEAFF. The CDR3 region has the DNA TGCGCCAGCAGCCCAGGTATGGGACAGGATTCTGAAGCTTTCTTT.

This sequence joins TRBV5-1 and TRBJ2-5; 7 nucleotides line up with TRBD2. Germline CDR1 SGHRS, CDR2 YFSETQ. V lost 0 bases, J lost 3 bases, and 5 bases stayed unmatched. CDR3 length equals 15 residues. CDR3 nucleotide sequence: TGCGCCAGCAGCTTGGGGTTTGGGAGGGAAGAGACCCAGTACTTC. Translation gives CASSLGFGREETQYF.